One and the same sample provided the 30 T cell receptor beta chains below, sequenced in a study of T cells in Graves' hyperthyroidism and ophthalmopathy (dated by TCRdb to about 2019). The receptor library was made with multiplex PCR. Instrument used: Illumina HiSeq 2000. Amplification of TCR beta CDR3 regions was carried out from RNA transcripts. The first round of RT-PCR for the TCR CDR3 was performed with the HTBI primer set and the Qiagen OneStep RT-PCR kit. TCRdb's own reprocessing of the public reads used fastp at Q25 and MiXCR and kept productive beta chains. Rows with one shared CDR3 protein collapse into an entry with the most common genes and DNA. The sample table holds around 700,000 distinct CDR3 sequences, of which roughly a sixth were seen once. 15% to 20% of the sample belongs to the ten largest clones. The sample was blood. All receptors come from a woman between 50 and 59 years old with Graves' hyperthyroidism that later progressed to Graves' ophthalmopathy.

As for this clonotype: This could be a read error, since a much larger clone is one nucleotide away. V is TRBV13 and J is TRBJ2-3, with 14 positions matching TRBD2. The germline gives CDR1 PRHDT, CDR2 FYEKMQ (reference sequence). This CDR3 region has 16 residues. The V and J ends lost 5 bases and 2 bases, in that order; junction bases with no gene match: 3. The CDR3: CASSKGLAGDTDTQYF. CDR3 bases: TGTGCCAGCAGCAAGGGACTAGCGGGGGACACAGATACGCAGTATTTT.

In its sample, this clonotype was seen many times. The rearrangement joins TRBV30 to TRBJ1-2; no firm D call. Trimming pared 2 bases from V and 7 bases from J, leaving 14 bases between. The germline V gene encodes CDR1 GTSNPN and CDR2 SVGIG (reference sequence). The CDR3 runs 13 residues. The chain's CDR3 is CAWSLGGPTGYTF. The CDR3 nucleotides read TGTGCCTGGAGTCTAGGAGGGCCGACTGGCTACACCTTC. The full variable domain, with the rest looked up from reference TRBV30 and TRBJ1-2, is SQTIHQWPATLVQPVGSPLSLECTVEGTSNPNLYWYRQAAGRGLQLLFYSVGIGQISSEVPQNLSASRPQDRQFILSSKKLLLSDSGFYLCAWSLGGPTGYTFGSGTRLTVV.

The chain joins TRBV28 to TRBJ1-1, with a tentative D call TRBD1 (6 bases). The CDR3 is 15 residues long. CDR1 is MDHEN, CDR2 SYDVKM, per germline. Trimming removed 3 bases at V and 0 bases at J, with 11 bases between. The CDR3 is CASSFPGALNTEAFF. In nucleotides, the CDR3 is TGTGCCAGCAGTTTCCCAGGGGCTCTGAACACTGAAGCTTTCTTT. Full variable domain (missing parts from reference TRBV28 and TRBJ1-1): DVKVTQSSRYLVKRTGEKVFLECVQDMDHENMFWYRQDPGLGLRLIYFSYDVKMKEKGDIPEGYSVSREKKERFSLILESASTNQTSMYLCASSFPGALNTEAFFGQGTRLTVV.

This clonotype was seen a handful of times. The V gene is TRBV3-1, the J gene TRBJ1-3, with D maybe TRBD1 (5 bases). CDR1 LGHDT and CDR2 YNNKEL come from the germline V gene (reference sequence). V lost 6 bases to trimming and J lost 1 base, with 13 bases between them. The CDR3 totals 15 residues. This chain's CDR3 is CASSPLQGSGNTIYF. CDR3 nucleotides: TGTGCCAGCAGTCCACTTCAGGGTTCTGGAAACACCATATATTTT.

A few counts support this clonotype. CDR3 sequence reads: CASSVVTGGDETQYF. CDR3 in DNA: TGTGCCAGCAGCGTAGTTACAGGGGGGGATGAGACCCAGTACTTC. V usage is TRBV9 and J usage is TRBJ2-5; tentatively, D is TRBD1 (8 bases). This CDR3 region has 15 residues. Per the germline V gene, CDR1 is SGDLS and CDR2 is YYNGEE. With 0 bases removed from V and 5 bases from J, the gap between germline ends came to 14 bases.

This clonotype came up a few times. The V and J genes are TRBV9 and TRBJ2-3, with D hard to call. Trimming removed 6 bases from V and 5 bases from J, with 13 bases in between. The germline gives CDR1 SGDLS, CDR2 YYNGEE. The CDR3 runs to 13 residues. CDR3 residues: CASTDPLVDTQYF. CDR3 sequence (DNA): TGTGCCAGCACCGACCCGCTCGTAGATACGCAGTATTTT. Drawing the rest from reference TRBV9 and TRBJ2-3, the complete variable domain is DSGVTQTPKHLITATGQRVTLRCSPRSGDLSVYWYQQSLDQGLQFLIQYYNGEERAKGNILERFSAQQFPDLHSELNLSSLELGDSALYFCASTDPLVDTQYFGPGTRLTVL.

V is TRBV2 and J is TRBJ2-2, with unresolved D. The CDR3 extends over 14 amino acids. Germline V gene data show CDR1 as SNHLY and CDR2 as FYNNEI. V shed 6 bases and J shed 2 bases, with 10 bases lying between them. In DNA, the CDR3 is TGTGCCAGCAGAGCACTACTTAACACCGGGGAGCTGTTTTTT. Amino acid sequence: CASRALLNTGELFF.

This clonotype has at least ten counts. CDR3 region: CASSASTGGDDQPQHF. The CDR3 DNA follows: TGTGCCAGCAGTGCCTCGACAGGGGGCGACGATCAGCCCCAGCATTTT. The V call is TRBV12-3 or TRBV12-4, the J call TRBJ1-5; 10 bases fit TRBD1. This CDR3 has 16 amino acids. V lost 5 bases and J lost 5; bases outside the gene matches: 9.

The CDR3 region is CSAGLTSGGLGISEQFF. In DNA, the CDR3 is TGCAGTGCTGGACTGACTAGCGGGGGATTGGGTATCAGTGAGCAGTTCTTC. The chain joins TRBV20-1 to TRBJ2-1; 12 bases line up with TRBD2. The V and J ends lost 5 bases and 9 bases, in that order; junction bases with no gene match: 17. The CDR3 spans 17 residues. The germline gives CDR1 DFQATT, CDR2 SNEGSKA (reference sequence).

This clonotype was recorded a few times. This chain connects TRBV5-6 to TRBJ2-3, with D maybe TRBD2 (7 bases). V was trimmed by 5 bases and J by 4 bases, leaving 17 bases between them. The CDR3 has 15 residues. CDR1 SGHDT and CDR2 YYEEEE come from the germline V gene. CDR3 sequence (DNA): TGTGCCAGCAGTTGGAGGGGGGGTTTTTCAGATACGCAGTATTTT. The encoded protein is CASSWRGGFSDTQYF.

This clonotype was counted between two and nine times. The gene calls are TRBV4-1 and TRBJ2-1, with 11 bases identical to TRBD2. Germline V CDR1 and CDR2: MGHRA, YSYEKL. This CDR3 is built from 15 residues. Losses at the gene ends were 1 base for V and 8 bases for J; bases not matched to a gene: 4. The CDR3 DNA reads as TGCGCCAGCAGCCAAGGACTAGCGGGGTCATATGAGCAGTTCTTC. Residues: CASSQGLAGSYEQFF.

The J gene is TRBJ2-3, the V gene TRBV4-1; 7 nucleotides align to TRBD1. The CDR3 extends over 15 amino acids. The junction had 6 bases not matched to a gene; V was cut back by 3 bases and J by 3 bases. Germline V CDR1 and CDR2: MGHRA, YSYEKL. Here the CDR3 reads CASSQRQGETDTQYF. The CDR3 DNA reads as TGCGCCAGCAGCCAGAGACAGGGCGAAACAGATACGCAGTATTTT.

This clonotype came up many times. The chain links TRBV5-8 to TRBJ1-1; D unresolved. The V gene's germline CDR1 is SGHTS and CDR2 YDEGEE. The CDR3 covers 9 residues. V dropped 0 bases and J dropped 11 bases, with 2 bases sitting between them. The CDR3 is CASSLAAFF. The CDR3 DNA is TGTGCCAGCAGCTTGGCCGCTTTCTTT.

The J gene is TRBJ1-2, the V gene TRBV7-3; D is unclear. The CDR3 contains 14 residues. Deletions cut 2 bases from V and 8 bases from J, with 15 bases between. The germline gives CDR1 SGHTA, CDR2 FQGTGA. CDR3 region: CASSLGVSGEGYTF. The CDR3 DNA sequence: TGTGCCAGCAGCTTAGGAGTCAGCGGGGAGGGCTACACCTTC.

This clonotype has a handful of counts. The J gene is TRBJ2-1, the V gene TRBV10-3; D perhaps matches TRBD2 (6 bases). The CDR3 is 14 residues long. The germline CDR1 and CDR2 sequences are ENHRY and SYGVKD. V lost 10 bases to trimming and J lost 6 bases, with 19 bases between them. The CDR3 sequence is CATGGRENSNEQFF. The CDR3 coding sequence is TGTGCCACCGGGGGTCGGGAAAACTCCAATGAGCAGTTCTTC.

The table lists this clonotype with a few counts. This rearrangement joins TRBV10-3 to TRBJ1-2; D may be TRBD1 (5 bases). CDR1 is ENHRY and CDR2 is SYGVKD in the germline V gene. The ends were cut back, 0 bases at V and 8 bases at J, with 13 bases in the middle. This CDR3 comprises 14 residues. CDR3 region: CAISESTDSRGYTF. The DNA for the CDR3 is TGTGCCATCAGTGAGTCGACAGATAGTCGCGGCTACACCTTC.

This clonotype has ten or more counts. The V and J genes are TRBV5-1 and TRBJ1-1; maybe TRBD1 (5 bases). Trimming removed 0 bases at V and 0 bases at J, with 12 bases between. Per the germline V gene, CDR1 is SGHRS and CDR2 is YFSETQ. The CDR3 runs 16 residues. CDR3 nucleotides: TGCGCCAGCAGCTTGGCAGGGACCATCATGAACACTGAAGCTTTCTTT. Translated, it gives CASSLAGTIMNTEAFF.

The rearrangement links TRBV19 to TRBJ1-1; 12 bases agree with TRBD1. After removal of 3 bases from V and 5 bases from J, the junction contained 7 bases not matched to a gene. CDR3 length: 16 residues. Germline V gene lookup returns CDR1 LNHDA and CDR2 SQIVND (reference sequence). The CDR3 bases are TGTGCCAGTAGTATTGGGACAGGGGGCGCTCGGACTGAAGCTTTCTTT. This sequence encodes CASSIGTGGARTEAFF.

This chain links TRBV5-4 with TRBJ2-3, with D perhaps matching TRBD1 or TRBD2 (6 bases each). The CDR3 sequence is 14 residues long. The V end lost 1 base, the J end lost 7 bases, and 13 bases lay between the germline ends. From germline, CDR1 is SGHNT and CDR2 YYREEE (reference sequence). CDR3 nucleotide sequence: TGTGCCAGCAGCTTGAAAGGGGGGCCGAATACGCAGTATTTT. Amino acid sequence: CASSLKGGPNTQYF. Based on the CDR3 plus reference TRBV5-4 and TRBJ2-3, the full variable domain is ETGVTQSPTHLIKTRGQQVTLRCSSQSGHNTVSWYQQALGQGPQFIFQYYREEENGRGNFPPRFSGLQFPNYSSELNVNALELDDSALYLCASSLKGGPNTQYFGPGTRLTVL.

At least ten counts were recorded for this clonotype. The chain links TRBV5-1 to TRBJ1-1, with D possibly being TRBD1 (6 bases). This CDR3 is 14 amino acids long. The V gene's germline CDR1 is SGHRS and CDR2 YFSETQ. V lost 3 bases, J lost 4 bases, and 13 bases lay in between. CDR3 in DNA: TGCGCCAGCAGCTCCTATATACAGGGCACTGAAGCTTTCTTT. This sequence encodes CASSSYIQGTEAFF.

The V and J genes are TRBV30 and TRBJ2-7, with D perhaps matching TRBD2 (7 bases). The CDR3 runs 13 residues. Germline-derived CDR1 and CDR2 are GTSNPN and SVGIG (reference sequence). The ends were cut back, 0 bases at V and 7 bases at J, with 13 bases in the middle. The CDR3: CAWSVRGAGEQYF. CDR3 nucleotide sequence: TGTGCCTGGAGTGTACGGGGGGCTGGGGAGCAGTACTTC. Filled out from reference TRBV30 and TRBJ2-7, the complete variable domain reads SQTIHQWPATLVQPVGSPLSLECTVEGTSNPNLYWYRQAAGRGLQLLFYSVGIGQISSEVPQNLSASRPQDRQFILSSKKLLLSDSGFYLCAWSVRGAGEQYFGPGTRLTVT.

This clonotype was recorded many times. The V call is TRBV20-1, the J call TRBJ2-5; 7 positions agree with TRBD1. The CDR3 runs 13 residues. V lost 4 bases, J lost 2 bases, and 4 bases stayed unmatched. Germline V gene data show CDR1 as DFQATT and CDR2 as SNEGSKA (reference sequence). The CDR3 sequence: CSATSGGQETQYF. As DNA, the CDR3 is TGCAGTGCTACATCAGGGGGACAAGAGACCCAGTACTTC.

This rearrangement joins TRBV27 to TRBJ2-3, with D uncertain. V was shortened by 1 base and J by 4 bases, with 9 bases between the two germline ends. The CDR3 covers 14 residues. Germline CDR1 and CDR2: MNHEY and SMNVEV (reference sequence). CDR3 protein: CASSLLVSADTQYF. CDR3 in DNA: TGTGCCAGCAGTTTATTGGTCAGCGCAGATACGCAGTATTTT.

This clonotype came up a few times. V is TRBV6-1 and J is TRBJ2-5, with 11 bases aligning to TRBD1. Trimming took 6 bases from V and 2 from J; bases not matched to a gene: 2. The CDR3 has 14 residues. The V gene's germline CDR1 is MNHNS and CDR2 SASEGT. The CDR3 sequence is CASRDRGQQETQYF. In DNA form, the CDR3 reads TGTGCCAGCAGGGACAGGGGGCAACAAGAGACCCAGTACTTC.

The chain links TRBV4-1 to TRBJ1-2, with TRBD1 as a possible D gene (5 bases). The germline V and J ends were trimmed by 4 bases and 8 bases, with 14 bases remaining between them. Germline assignment: CDR1 MGHRA and CDR2 YSYEKL. This CDR3 region has 13 residues. As DNA, the CDR3 is TGCGCCAGCAGCCCTCGAGAAAGGGACGGCTACACCTTC. It translates to CASSPRERDGYTF.

This clonotype has a handful of counts. The CDR3 region has the DNA TGTGCCAGCAGCAACGTAGGGGTGGGGGAAGGGGAGACCCAGTACTTC. Translated: CASSNVGVGEGETQYF. The gene calls are TRBV5-6 and TRBJ2-5, with D perhaps matching TRBD1 or TRBD2 (5 bases each). Germline-derived CDR1 and CDR2 are SGHDT and YYEEEE. V was trimmed by 4 bases and J by 5 bases, leaving 21 bases between them. The CDR3 covers 16 residues.

Many counts were recorded for this clonotype. The V gene is TRBV6-1, the J gene TRBJ1-1, with 7 bases fitting TRBD1. Germline lookup yields CDR1 MNHNS and CDR2 SASEGT. This CDR3 region has 15 residues. The J segment lost 6 bases and the V segment lost 3 bases, leaving 10 bases of the junction unmatched. The CDR3 DNA reads as TGTGCCAGCAGTGATTTTCAAGGGGGCCCCCCTGAAGCTTTCTTT. Translated: CASSDFQGGPPEAFF.

This clonotype was counted a few times. The genes are TRBV24-1 and TRBJ1-5; TRBD1 matches 7 bases. Germline V gene data show CDR1 as KGHDR and CDR2 as SFDVKD. This CDR3 contains 13 residues. V trimming: 5 bases; J trimming: 4 bases; junction bases outside the gene matches: 1. Written as DNA, the CDR3 is TGTGCCACCAGTGCAGGGGGAAATCAGCCCCAGCATTTT. It is translated as CATSAGGNQPQHF.

In its sample, this clonotype was seen many times. The chain employs TRBV2 and TRBJ1-5; D possibly corresponds to TRBD1 (6 bases). Trimming took 4 bases from V and 5 from J, leaving 12 bases between them. The length of the CDR3 is 14 residues. CDR1 SNHLY and CDR2 FYNNEI come from the germline V gene. The CDR3 nucleotides are TGTGCCAGCAGTGTGATGCCAGGGGATCAGCCCCAGCATTTT. Protein product: CASSVMPGDQPQHF. Combining the CDR3 with reference TRBV2 and TRBJ1-5 gives the whole variable domain EPEVTQTPSHQVTQMGQEVILRCVPISNHLYFYWYRQILGQKVEFLVSFYNNEISEKSEIFDDQFSVERPDGSNFTLKIRSTKLEDSAMYFCASSVMPGDQPQHFGDGTRLSIL.

This clonotype was observed at least ten times. The V call is TRBV9, the J call TRBJ1-2, with 8 bases that match TRBD1. CDR3 size: 14 residues. Germline V CDR1 and CDR2: SGDLS, YYNGEE. The V and J ends lost 2 bases and 2 bases, in that order; junction bases with no gene match: 2. CDR3 bases: TGTGCCAGCAGCGTGAACAGGGGGAACTATGGCTACACCTTC. Protein: CASSVNRGNYGYTF.